Listed below are T cell receptor beta chains from one sample, sequenced in a study of Graves' ophthalmopathy and Graves' hyperthyroidism. TCRdb fed the multiplex PCR reads into MiXCR, producing one record per CDR3 protein. This sample has 450,000 or so distinct CDR3 sequences, with approximately 15% found just once. Input material: blood. The receptors were sampled from a woman under 40 with Graves' ophthalmopathy. Each CDR3 is given with its conserved first and last residue. The D gene is left open where the match is weak. Size is omitted from some rows. Given values are once, few, many or a class for expanded clones.

j_call clone_size v_call d_call cdr3_nt cdr3_aa
TRBJ2-2 - TRBV2 TRBD1 TGTGCCAGCACGACAGGGTACACCGGGGAGCTGTTTTTT CASTTGYTGELFF
TRBJ1-5 many TRBV6-2/TRBV6-3 TRBD1 TGTGCCAGCACGGACAGGAGACATCAGCCCCAGCATTTT CASTDRRHQPQHF
TRBJ2-7 many TRBV20-1 - TGCAGTGCCGTGGACCAGGGCAGGGGGGACAACGAGCAGTACTTC CSAVDQGRGDNEQYF
TRBJ2-3 few TRBV20-1 - TGCAGTGCTAGTGTCGCAGAGGATACGCAGTATTTT CSASVAEDTQYF
TRBJ1-1 many TRBV20-1 - TGCAGTGCTAGAGTGGGCACAGCGAACACTGAAGCTTTCTTT CSARVGTANTEAFF
TRBJ1-3 many TRBV6-1 TRBD1 TGTGCCAGCAGTGAATCGGACAGGGCTGGAAACACCATATATTTT CASSESDRAGNTIYF
TRBJ1-5 - TRBV7-2 TRBD1 TGTGCCAGCAGCCAGACAGGGCTCAATCAGCCCCAGCATTTT CASSQTGLNQPQHF
TRBJ2-7 - TRBV3-1 - TGTGCCAGCAGCCAAGATGGGGGGAGACTATACGAGCAGTACTTC CASSQDGGRLYEQYF
TRBJ2-7 many TRBV5-6 - TGTGCCAGCAGCTTGGTTTCCACTTTCTCCGAGCAGTACTTC CASSLVSTFSEQYF
TRBJ2-7 many TRBV6-1 - TGTGCCAGCAGTCGGGACGCCCCGGTCGAGCAGTACTTC CASSRDAPVEQYF
TRBJ2-7 many TRBV11-2 - TGTGCCAGCAGTTTGGGGGCGGGGGAGCAGTACTTC CASSLGAGEQYF
TRBJ2-5 few TRBV9 - TGTGCCAGCAGCGTAGGGGGGGCGGGAGCAGAGACCCAGTACTTC CASSVGGAGAETQYF
TRBJ2-5 many TRBV7-2 TRBD2 TGTGCCAGCAGCTCATTAGCGGGAGAGGTTCAAGAGACCCAGTACTTC CASSSLAGEVQETQYF
TRBJ1-3 many TRBV19 - TGTGCCAGTGGCCGGGACTTTGGAAACACCATATATTTT CASGRDFGNTIYF
TRBJ1-1 many TRBV14 TRBD1 TGTGCCAGCAGCCAAGGCCGGGACAGGGGGGGAGATGAAGCTTTCTTT CASSQGRDRGGDEAFF
TRBJ2-4 many TRBV15 - TGTGCCACCAGCAGAGGTGTGCCACAGGGTGGAAACATTCAGTACTTC CATSRGVPQGGNIQYF
TRBJ2-7 few TRBV29-1 - TGCAGCGTTGCACTACCTTCCGAGGGGTCCTACGAGCAGTACTTC CSVALPSEGSYEQYF
TRBJ1-1 many TRBV12-3/TRBV12-4 TRBD1 TGTGCCAGCAGTTCAGGGGGCTCGACTGAAGCTTTCTTT CASSSGGSTEAFF
TRBJ2-5 many TRBV29-1 TRBD1 TGCAGCGTTATCGGGACAGGGCTTCAAGAGACCCAGTACTTC CSVIGTGLQETQYF